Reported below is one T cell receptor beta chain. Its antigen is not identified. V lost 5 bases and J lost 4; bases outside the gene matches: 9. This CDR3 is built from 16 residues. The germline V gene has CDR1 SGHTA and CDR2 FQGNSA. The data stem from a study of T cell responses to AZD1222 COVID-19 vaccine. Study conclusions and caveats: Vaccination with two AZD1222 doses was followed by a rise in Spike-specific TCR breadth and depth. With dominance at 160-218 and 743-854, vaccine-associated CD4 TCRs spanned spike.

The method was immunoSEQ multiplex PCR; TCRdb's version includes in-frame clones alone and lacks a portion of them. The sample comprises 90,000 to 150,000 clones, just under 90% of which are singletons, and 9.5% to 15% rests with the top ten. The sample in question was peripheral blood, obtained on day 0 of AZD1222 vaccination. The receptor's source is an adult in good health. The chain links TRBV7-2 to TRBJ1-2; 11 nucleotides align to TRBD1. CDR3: CASSVTDRGRVYGYTF. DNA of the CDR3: TGTGCCAGCAGCGTCACGGACAGGGGGCGCGTCTATGGCTACACCTTC.